In this sample, the clone carrying this T cell receptor beta chain turned up once. Its specificity is not known. The entry originates in a study of T cell repertoires and HLA-DP antigens. Whole-study context: Alloreactive CD4+ T cells targeted HLA-DP on transduced HeLa. Alloantigens: one with one groove difference and one with around 10 differences versus self. Study-level results: Against one allele, clones undetected before culture averaged approximately 36%; against the other, 50% to 65%.

The length of the CDR3 is 14 residues. Germline loops: CDR1 SGHRS, CDR2 YFSETQ. V shed 0 bases and J shed 1 base, with 7 bases lying between them. Only in-frame clones appear in the TCRdb table, and some are missing; sequencing was by immunoSEQ multiplex PCR. The sample has about 120,000 clones, about 92% seen once. This chain connects TRBV5-1 to TRBJ1-1; D not certain. The source of this sequence is a woman aged 18-29 years in good health and CMV-seronegative. The sequencing input was CD4+ T cells from PBMCs. The CDR3 loop is CASSLASGNTEAFF. As DNA, the CDR3 is TGCGCCAGCAGCTTGGCTTCGGGGAACACTGAAGCTTTCTTT.